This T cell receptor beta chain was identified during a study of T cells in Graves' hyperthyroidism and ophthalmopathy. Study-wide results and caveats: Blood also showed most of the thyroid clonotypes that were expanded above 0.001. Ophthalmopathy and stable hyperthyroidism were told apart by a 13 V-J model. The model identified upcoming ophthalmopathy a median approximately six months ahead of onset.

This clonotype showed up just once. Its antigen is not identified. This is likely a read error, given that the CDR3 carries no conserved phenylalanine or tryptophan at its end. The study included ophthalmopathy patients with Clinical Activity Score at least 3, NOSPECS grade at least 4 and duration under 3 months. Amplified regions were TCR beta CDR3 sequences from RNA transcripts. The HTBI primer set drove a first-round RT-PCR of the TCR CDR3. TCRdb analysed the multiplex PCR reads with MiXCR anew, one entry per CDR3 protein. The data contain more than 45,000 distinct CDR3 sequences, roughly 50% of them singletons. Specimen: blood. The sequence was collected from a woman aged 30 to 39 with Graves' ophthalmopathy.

CDR3 DNA: TGTGCCAACAGTTTAGCGCTAGGGCAGCCCCAGCATCTT. Translating gives CANSLALGQPQHL. The chain links TRBV12-3 or TRBV12-4 to TRBJ1-5; no reliable D call. The CDR3 covers 13 residues.